At least ten counts were recorded for the clone carrying this T cell receptor (beta chain). Antigen: not known. Germline lookup yields CDR1 LGHDT and CDR2 YNNKEL (reference sequence). The CDR3 spans 13 residues. V lost 4 bases to trimming and J lost 6 bases, with 11 bases between them. Time point reported: newly diagnosed GD, antithyroid drugs for less than 3 months. Extracted PBMC RNA gave rise to the TCR library. Xi'an, China, was home to the endocrinology department that provided patients. Peripheral blood, around 9 milliliters of it, was drawn into EDTA tubes. The data were taken from a study of regulatory T cells in long-lasting Graves disease. Whole-study findings and limits: Clonotypes that were public and shared totalled 2,500 to 3,500 in persistent patients versus around 970 in new patients.

Building the TCR beta libraries relied on iRepertoire HTBI primers, and CDR3 regions underwent Arm-PCR. TCRdb independently ran MiXCR on the multiplex PCR reads; one entry per CDR3 protein. The profile covers 370,000 or so distinct CDR3 sequences, with around 15% appearing a single time and around 21% taken by the ten largest. These same data were also listed under a study on T cells in Graves' hyperthyroidism and ophthalmopathy. That report notes: In simple terms, a model built on 13 V-J features told ophthalmopathy apart from stable hyperthyroidism.

The rearrangement uses TRBV3-1 and TRBJ2-3; D may match TRBD1 or TRBD2 (6 bases each). The receptor's source is a woman aged 18-35 years with Graves disease. The material sequenced was peripheral blood mononuclear cells (PBMCs), taken at new diagnosis, from a patient treated with antithyroid drugs. CDR3 region: CASSLRGRDTQYF. The CDR3 DNA reads TGTGCCAGCAGCCTCCGGGGGCGGGATACGCAGTATTTT.